This entry lists 21 T cell receptor beta chains sequenced from one sample in a study of technical replicates of blood from a few donors. Libraries were prepared by immunoSEQ multiplex PCR; TCRdb keeps only in-frame clonotypes and omits some of them. The table includes tens of thousands of clones, 96% detected once. Material: T cells isolated from PBMCs. These receptors were taken from a human donor in good health.

The chain combines TRBV9 with TRBJ2-3; maybe TRBD2 (5 bases). Between the trimmed V and J ends, which lost 4 bases and 3 bases, there was a span of 9 bases. CDR1 and CDR2 (germline): SGDLS, YYNGEE. The CDR3 has 13 residues. CDR3 residues: CASSRGLTDTQYF. CDR3 in DNA: TGTGCCAGCAGCCGAGGGCTAACAGATACGCAGTATTTT.

The chain joins TRBV6-1 to TRBJ1-4, with 10 bases fitting TRBD1. Germline V gene sequence: CDR1 MNHNS, CDR2 SASEGT. The CDR3 consists of 14 residues. V lost 2 bases to trimming and J lost 11 bases; unmatched junction nucleotides: 5. The CDR3 loop is CASSELDRGMKLFF. The CDR3 coding sequence is TGTGCCAGCAGTGAATTGGACAGGGGGATGAAACTGTTTTTT.

Only one count was recorded for this clone. The chain links TRBV11-2 to TRBJ1-1; D perhaps matches TRBD1 (5 bases). The CDR3 extends over 15 amino acids. The germline V gene encodes CDR1 SGHAT and CDR2 FQNNGV. V lost 5 bases and J 4 bases, leaving 17 bases between the germline ends. The CDR3 DNA reads as TGTGCCAGCAGCAAGACGGGGGGAGTAGGCACTGAAGCTTTCTTT. This sequence encodes CASSKTGGVGTEAFF.

The chain uses TRBV11-2 and TRBJ2-7, with 8 nucleotides matching TRBD2. CDR1 and CDR2 (germline): SGHAT, FQNNGV. This CDR3 is 14 amino acids long. The ends lost 5 bases at V and 4 bases at J; junction bases unmatched: 7. CDR3 bases: TGTGCCAGCAGCCCCGGACTAGCCCAATACGAGCAGTACTTC. Translated, it gives CASSPGLAQYEQYF.

The CDR3 nucleotides are TGTGCCAGCAGTTTGATCGGAGGGAGGGCCAAGTATTTT. Residues: CASSLIGGRAKYF. The V call is TRBV28, the J call TRBJ2-3, with 7 nucleotides matching TRBD2. Losses at the gene ends were 3 bases for V and 13 bases for J; bases not matched to a gene: 10. Germline V gives CDR1 MDHEN, CDR2 SYDVKM. CDR3 size: 13 residues.

V is TRBV6-6 and J is TRBJ2-5; 8 bases line up with TRBD1. The CDR3 contains 13 residues. The trim removed 5 bases at V and 4 bases at J, leaving 3 bases unmatched. Per germline, CDR1 MNHNY and CDR2 SVGAGI (reference sequence). The CDR3 nucleotides are TGTGCCAGCAGTCGGGACAGGCGAGAGACCCAGTACTTC. Its protein is CASSRDRRETQYF.

The chain uses TRBV10-1 and TRBJ2-3; 7 bases are a match to TRBD2. V lost 6 bases to trimming and J lost 3 bases; unmatched junction nucleotides: 6. This CDR3 has 14 residues. Germline CDR1 is WNHNN and CDR2 is SYGVQD (reference sequence). The CDR3 bases are TGCGCCAGCAGCGAGGGGCGGGAGACAGATACGCAGTATTTT. Translating gives CASSEGRETDTQYF.

The V and J genes are TRBV11-2 and TRBJ2-7; unclear D gene. This CDR3 spans 12 amino acids. Per the germline V gene, CDR1 is SGHAT and CDR2 is FQNNGV. Trimming removed 4 bases from V and 4 bases from J, with 8 bases in between. The CDR3 sequence: CASSYLSYEQYF. The CDR3 coding sequence is TGTGCCAGCAGCTACTTGTCTTACGAGCAGTACTTC.

This chain uses TRBV11-3 with TRBJ2-5; 7 bases match TRBD2. The CDR3 length is 17 residues. The junction had 13 bases not matched to a gene; V was cut back by 5 bases and J by 1 base. Germline CDR1 reads SGHNT; CDR2 reads YENEEA. The chain's CDR3 is CASSPGLGPTAQETQYF. CDR3 DNA: TGTGCCAGCAGCCCCGGACTAGGCCCCACAGCCCAAGAGACCCAGTACTTC.

The chain has TRBV5-1 and TRBJ2-2; 15 nucleotides match TRBD2. V gave up 2 bases and J gave up 5 bases; unmatched junction bases: 10. This CDR3 has 19 residues. CDR1 is SGHRS and CDR2 is YFSETQ in the germline V gene. The CDR3 is CASSFGTSGRSVETGELFF. The CDR3 region has the DNA TGCGCCAGCAGCTTCGGGACTAGCGGGAGGTCCGTGGAAACCGGGGAGCTGTTTTTT.

This chain connects TRBV12-5 to TRBJ2-7; 12 positions match TRBD2. V was clipped by 0 bases and J by 13 bases; unmatched bases: 4. This CDR3 has 13 residues. Germline V CDR1 and CDR2: LGHNT, FRNRAP. The CDR3 region is CASGLVRTSGIYF. The CDR3 region has the DNA TGTGCTAGTGGTTTGGTCCGGACTAGCGGGATCTACTTC. Filled out from reference TRBV12-5 and TRBJ2-7, the complete variable domain reads DARVTQTPRHKVTEMGQEVTMRCQPILGHNTVFWYRQTMMQGLELLAYFRNRAPLDDSGMPKDRFSAEMPDATLATLKIQPSEPRDSAVYFCASGLVRTSGIYFGPGTRLTVT.

J is TRBJ2-7 and V is TRBV6-5; tentatively, D is TRBD1 (5 bases). The V end was cut by 0 bases, the J end by 1 base, with 10 bases between. Germline V CDR1 and CDR2: MNHEY, SVGAGI. The CDR3 runs 15 residues. The CDR3 protein is CASSYSATVSYEQYF. The CDR3 DNA sequence: TGTGCCAGCAGTTACTCGGCGACAGTATCCTACGAGCAGTACTTC.

The gene calls are TRBV4-2 and TRBJ2-3, with 11 bases matching TRBD2. Per the germline V gene, CDR1 is LGHNA and CDR2 is YNFKEQ. The length of the CDR3 is 20 residues. V dropped 1 base and J dropped 2; count of bases not matched to a gene: 14. The chain's CDR3 is CASSQVGLAGTLGVTDTQYF. The CDR3 region has the DNA TGTGCCAGCAGCCAAGTCGGACTAGCGGGCACATTAGGGGTCACAGATACGCAGTATTTT.

This sequence joins TRBV28 and TRBJ2-1, with 10 bases lining up with TRBD2. Germline loops: CDR1 MDHEN, CDR2 SYDVKM. The CDR3 is 15 amino acids. The junction had 9 bases not matched to a gene; V was cut back by 7 bases and J by 6 bases. The CDR3 region has the DNA TGTGCCAGCACCGTCAGCGGGAGGGCCTTCAATGAGCAGTTCTTC. This encodes CASTVSGRAFNEQFF.

The V and J genes are TRBV27 and TRBJ1-1, with 7 nucleotides matching TRBD1. CDR1 is MNHEY, CDR2 SMNVEV, per germline (reference sequence). This CDR3 region has 16 residues. J gave up 1 base and V 4 bases, and 9 bases lay outside the gene matches. This chain's CDR3 is CASSSTGALRNTEAFF. CDR3 DNA sequence: TGTGCCAGCAGTTCTACAGGGGCCCTTAGGAACACTGAAGCTTTCTTT.

The chain has TRBV23-1 and TRBJ2-7; 10 nucleotides align to TRBD1. TRBV23-1 is flagged as an ORF with uncertain function. V lost 3 bases, J lost 11 bases, and 10 bases stayed unmatched. CDR3 size: 14 residues. CDR3: CASSQRDRGDGEYF. DNA of the CDR3: TGCGCCAGCAGTCAGAGGGACAGGGGCGATGGGGAGTACTTC.

This clone was seen once. The genes are TRBV1 and TRBJ2-3; the D call TRBD1 from the table was never checked on the DNA. TRBV1 counts as a pseudogene. The CDR3 spans 15 residues. This CDR3 reads CTSSPWGSLIDTQYF. CDR3 coding DNA: TGCACCAGCAGCCCGTGGGGCAGCCTAATAGATACGCAGTATTTT.

The chain joins TRBV13 to TRBJ2-3; no firm D call. Trimming removed 5 bases at V and 4 bases at J, with 4 bases between. Germline lookup yields CDR1 PRHDT and CDR2 FYEKMQ (reference sequence). The CDR3 is 11 residues long. The CDR3 reads CASSPSDTQYF. The CDR3 DNA follows: TGTGCCAGCAGCCCCTCAGATACGCAGTATTTT.

The rearrangement links TRBV5-1 to TRBJ1-1; 7 bases are shared with TRBD1. V was clipped by 4 bases and J by 4 bases; unmatched bases: 7. The CDR3 totals 14 residues. Germline CDR1 SGHRS, CDR2 YFSETQ. The DNA of the CDR3 is TGCGCCAGCAGCCCGACAGGGTTGAGCACTGAAGCTTTCTTT. This translates into CASSPTGLSTEAFF. Full variable domain (missing parts from reference TRBV5-1 and TRBJ1-1): KAGVTQTPRYLIKTRGQQVTLSCSPISGHRSVSWYQQTPGQGLQFLFEYFSETQRNKGNFPGRFSGRQFSNSRSEMNVSTLELGDSALYLCASSPTGLSTEAFFGQGTRLTVV.

V and J are TRBV2 and TRBJ2-7; perhaps TRBD2 as D (5 bases). Germline V CDR1 and CDR2: SNHLY, FYNNEI. Trimming left V 2 bases short and J 3 bases short, with 5 bases between. This CDR3 is 12 amino acids long. The CDR3 coding sequence is TGTGCCAGCAGTGAAACTAGCTACGAGCAGTACTTC. Protein sequence: CASSETSYEQYF.

This rearrangement joins TRBV10-3 to TRBJ2-7; a possible D gene is TRBD2 (6 bases). The CDR3 runs 15 residues. V lost 3 bases to trimming and J lost 1 base, with 13 bases between them. Germline CDR1 reads ENHRY; CDR2 reads SYGVKD. The CDR3 sequence is CAISDGLASSYEQYF. CDR3 nucleotides: TGTGCCATCAGTGACGGCCTAGCGAGTTCCTACGAGCAGTACTTC.